This TCR beta chain was sequenced for a study of shared clonotypes between healthy human individuals. Free of recent acute infections or vaccinations, the donors were healthy HIV-negative adults. Germline CDR1 KGHSH, CDR2 LQKENI. The CDR3 covers 15 residues. V was cut by 4 bases and J by 0 bases, with 9 bases left in between. Across several immunoSEQ plates, the genomic DNA of each subset was split evenly. Input per replicate PCR of unsorted PBMC was roughly 320 ng DNA, corresponding to 25,000 to 30,000 T cell genomes. Profiled with immunoSEQ multiplex PCR; TCRdb holds only in-frame clones, not every one. This sample has around 500,000 clones, with roughly 83% found just once.

This sequence joins TRBV18 and TRBJ2-2; perhaps TRBD1 as D (6 bases). The source is a middle-aged woman in good health. Some clones in this sample may be carry-over from other donors' samples. The specimen sequenced was PBMCs. The CDR3 reads CASSLGQTNTGELFF. The CDR3 coding sequence is TGTGCCAGCTCACTCGGACAGACGAACACCGGGGAGCTGTTTTTT.